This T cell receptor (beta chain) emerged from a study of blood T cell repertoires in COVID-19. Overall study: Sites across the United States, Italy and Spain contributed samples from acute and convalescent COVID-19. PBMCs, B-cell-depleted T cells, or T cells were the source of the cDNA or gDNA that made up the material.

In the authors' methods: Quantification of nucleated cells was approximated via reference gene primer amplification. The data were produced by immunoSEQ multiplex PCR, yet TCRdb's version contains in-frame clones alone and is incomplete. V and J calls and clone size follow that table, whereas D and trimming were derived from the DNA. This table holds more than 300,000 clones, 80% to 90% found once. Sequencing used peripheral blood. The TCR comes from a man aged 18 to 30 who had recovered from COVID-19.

The CDR3: CASSTTSGGNYEQYF. The DNA for the CDR3 is TGTGCCAGCAGCACCACTAGCGGGGGGAACTACGAGCAGTACTTC. V usage is TRBV7-2 and J usage is TRBJ2-7; TRBD2 aligns across 12 bases. The CDR3 extends over 15 amino acids. Per germline, CDR1 SGHTA and CDR2 FQGNSA. With 5 bases clipped from V and 3 bases from J, the junction kept 5 bases outside the gene matches.